This T cell receptor beta chain was recovered during a study of cytomegalovirus exposure and HLA in healthy donors. Study-wide results and caveats: DRB1 had the most TCR associations and HLA-C the fewest, a later analysis found, with rates varying by HLA locus.

For this clone: Its specificity is unknown.

CDR3 length: 13 amino acids. Per the germline V gene, CDR1 is MNHNS and CDR2 is SASEGT. V gave up 8 bases and J gave up 3 bases, with 13 bases separating them. PCR employed 60 Vbeta and 13 Jbeta primers. Produced via immunoSEQ multiplex PCR; TCRdb's table is partial and in-frame only. This sample has tens of thousands of clones, with about 89% found just once. The chain carries TRBV6-1 and TRBJ1-2; D uncertain. This TCR came from a man aged 25 to 40 in good health and CMV-seropositive. The sequenced sample was PBMCs. CDR3: CASAVTYDYGYTF. The CDR3 DNA reads TGTGCCAGCGCGGTTACATATGACTATGGCTACACCTTC.